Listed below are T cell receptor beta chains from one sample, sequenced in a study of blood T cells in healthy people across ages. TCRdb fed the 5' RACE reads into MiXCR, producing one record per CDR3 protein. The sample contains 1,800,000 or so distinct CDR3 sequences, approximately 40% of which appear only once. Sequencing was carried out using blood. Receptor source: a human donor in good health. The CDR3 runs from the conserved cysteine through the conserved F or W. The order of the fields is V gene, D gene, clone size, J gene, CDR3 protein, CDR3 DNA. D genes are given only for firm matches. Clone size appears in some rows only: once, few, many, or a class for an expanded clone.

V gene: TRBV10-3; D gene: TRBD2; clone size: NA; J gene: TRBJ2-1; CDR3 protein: CAAGGTYNEQFF; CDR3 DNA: TGTGCCGCGGGAGGGACATACAATGAGCAGTTCTTC
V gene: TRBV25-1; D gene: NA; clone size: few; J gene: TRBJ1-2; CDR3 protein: CASSEYAFPYGYTF; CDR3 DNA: TGTGCCAGCAGTGAATATGCGTTCCCATATGGCTACACCTTC
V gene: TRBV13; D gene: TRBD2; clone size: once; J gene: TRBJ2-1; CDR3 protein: CASSLGLAGGSDEQFF; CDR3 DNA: TGTGCCAGCAGCTTGGGACTAGCGGGGGGAAGCGATGAGCAGTTCTTC
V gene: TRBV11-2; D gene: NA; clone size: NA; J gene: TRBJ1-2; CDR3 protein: CASSSVWGREPYGYTF; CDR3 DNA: TGTGCCAGCAGCTCGGTGTGGGGCAGGGAACCTTATGGCTACACCTTC
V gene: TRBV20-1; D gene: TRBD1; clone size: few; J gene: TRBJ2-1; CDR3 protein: CSARDRGRYNEQFF; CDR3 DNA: TGCAGTGCTAGAGATAGGGGGCGCTACAATGAGCAGTTCTTC
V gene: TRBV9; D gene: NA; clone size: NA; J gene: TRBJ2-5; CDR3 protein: CASSVTQLSEETQYF; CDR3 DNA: TGTGCCAGCAGCGTCACCCAACTTTCCGAGGAGACCCAGTACTTC
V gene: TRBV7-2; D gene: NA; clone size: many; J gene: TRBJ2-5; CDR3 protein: CASKRGETQYF; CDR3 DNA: TGTGCCAGCAAAAGAGGGGAGACCCAGTACTTC
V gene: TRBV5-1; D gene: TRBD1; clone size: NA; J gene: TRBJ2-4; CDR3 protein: CASSPALGQGYIQYF; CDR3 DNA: TGCGCCAGCAGCCCAGCCCTGGGACAGGGATACATTCAGTACTTC
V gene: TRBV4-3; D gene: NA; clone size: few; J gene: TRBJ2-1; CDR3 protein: CASSQETNYNEQFF; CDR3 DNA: TGCGCCAGCAGCCAAGAAACGAACTACAATGAGCAGTTCTTC
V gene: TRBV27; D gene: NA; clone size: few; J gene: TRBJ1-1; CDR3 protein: CASSFRVATEAFF; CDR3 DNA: TGTGCCAGCAGTTTCAGGGTCGCCACTGAAGCTTTCTTT
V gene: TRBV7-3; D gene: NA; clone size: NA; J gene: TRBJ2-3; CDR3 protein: CASSLTTKAGSTDTQYF; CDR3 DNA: TGTGCCAGCAGCTTAACCACGAAGGCGGGGAGCACAGATACGCAGTATTTT
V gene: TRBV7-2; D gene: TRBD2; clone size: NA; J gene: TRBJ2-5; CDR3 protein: CASSFQRGVGETQYF; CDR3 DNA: TGTGCCAGCAGCTTTCAGCGGGGGGTCGGGGAGACCCAGTACTTC
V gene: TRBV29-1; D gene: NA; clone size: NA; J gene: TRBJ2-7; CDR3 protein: CSVESQGIVPYEQYF; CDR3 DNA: TGCAGCGTTGAATCTCAGGGAATAGTTCCCTACGAGCAGTACTTC
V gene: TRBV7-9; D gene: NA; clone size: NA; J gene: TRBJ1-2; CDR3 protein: CASSLGRPTYGYTF; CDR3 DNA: TGTGCCAGCAGCTTAGGCAGGCCGACCTATGGCTACACCTTC
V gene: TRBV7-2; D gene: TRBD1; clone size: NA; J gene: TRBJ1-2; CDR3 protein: CASSLQGGQGQLLYGYTF; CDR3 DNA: TGTGCCAGCAGCTTACAGGGTGGCCAGGGACAGTTGCTTTATGGCTACACCTTC
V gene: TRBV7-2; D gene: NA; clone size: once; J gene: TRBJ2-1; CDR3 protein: CTSSLLSVGGGSYDEQFF; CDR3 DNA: TGTACCAGCAGCTTACTCAGTGTTGGAGGGGGCTCCTACGATGAGCAGTTCTTC
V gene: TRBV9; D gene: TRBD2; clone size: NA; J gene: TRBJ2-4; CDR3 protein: CASSGAGGLAKNIQYF; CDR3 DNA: TGTGCCAGCAGCGGAGCGGGGGGACTAGCCAAAAACATTCAGTACTTC
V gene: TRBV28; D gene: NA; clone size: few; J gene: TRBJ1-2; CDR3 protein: CASSLPLTGYGYTF; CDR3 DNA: TGTGCCAGCAGTTTGCCACTTACAGGCTATGGCTACACCTTC
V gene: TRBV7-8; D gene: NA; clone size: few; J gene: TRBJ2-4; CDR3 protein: CASSRDGVLDANIQYF; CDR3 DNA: TGTGCCAGCAGCCGTGATGGAGTGTTGGACGCAAACATTCAGTACTTC
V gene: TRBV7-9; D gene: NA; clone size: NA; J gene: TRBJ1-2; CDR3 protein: CASGPGNYGYTF; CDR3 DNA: TGTGCCAGCGGACCAGGGAACTATGGCTACACCTTC
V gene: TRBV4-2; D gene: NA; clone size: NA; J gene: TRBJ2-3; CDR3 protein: CASSHGLRTDTQYF; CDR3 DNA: TGTGCCAGCAGCCACGGACTGAGGACAGATACGCAGTATTTT
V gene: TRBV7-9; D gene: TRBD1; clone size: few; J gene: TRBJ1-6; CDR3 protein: CASSSRQGLGSPLHF; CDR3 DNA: TGTGCCAGCAGCTCACGACAGGGTCTCGGTTCACCCCTCCACTTT
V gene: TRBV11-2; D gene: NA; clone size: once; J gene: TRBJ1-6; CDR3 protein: CVSSFQGNRSPLHF; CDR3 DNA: TGTGTCAGCAGCTTCCAAGGGAACCGCTCACCCCTCCACTTT
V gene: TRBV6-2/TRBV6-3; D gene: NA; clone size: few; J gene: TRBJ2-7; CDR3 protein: CASSETARVYSYEQYF; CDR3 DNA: TGTGCCAGCAGTGAGACAGCAAGGGTGTACTCCTACGAGCAGTACTTC
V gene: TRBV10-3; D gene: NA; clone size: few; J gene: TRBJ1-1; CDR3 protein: CAIRTAVNTEAFF; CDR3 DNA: TGTGCCATCAGGACAGCAGTGAACACTGAAGCTTTCTTT
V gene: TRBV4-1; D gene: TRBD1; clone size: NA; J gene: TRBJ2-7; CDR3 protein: CASSQIRGNEQYF; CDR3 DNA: TGCGCCAGCAGCCAGATCAGGGGGAACGAGCAGTACTTC
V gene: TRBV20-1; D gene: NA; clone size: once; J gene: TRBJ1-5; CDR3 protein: CSVRGEGKGNQPQHF; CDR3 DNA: TGCAGCGTTAGGGGTGAGGGGAAGGGCAATCAGCCCCAGCATTTT
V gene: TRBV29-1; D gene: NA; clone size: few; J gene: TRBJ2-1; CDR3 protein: CSVVTLMSSYNEQFF; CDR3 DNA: TGCAGCGTTGTTACTTTAATGAGCTCCTACAATGAGCAGTTCTTC
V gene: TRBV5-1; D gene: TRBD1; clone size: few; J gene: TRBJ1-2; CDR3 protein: CASSAGQGLDGYTF; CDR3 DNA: TGCGCCAGCAGCGCCGGACAGGGGCTGGACGGCTACACCTTC
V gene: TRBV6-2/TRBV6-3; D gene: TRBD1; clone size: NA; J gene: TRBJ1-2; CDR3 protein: CASSYSGTAYGYTF; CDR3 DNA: TGTGCCAGCAGTTACTCCGGGACAGCCTATGGCTACACCTTC
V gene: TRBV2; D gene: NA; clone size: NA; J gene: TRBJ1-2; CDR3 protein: CASRTGQFSRYGYTF; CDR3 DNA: TGTGCCAGCAGGACTGGACAGTTCTCCCGCTATGGCTACACCTTC
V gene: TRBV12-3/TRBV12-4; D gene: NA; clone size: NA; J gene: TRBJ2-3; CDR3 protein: CAGSLVAQGTDTQYF; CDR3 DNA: TGTGCCGGCAGTTTAGTTGCACAGGGCACAGATACGCAGTATTTT